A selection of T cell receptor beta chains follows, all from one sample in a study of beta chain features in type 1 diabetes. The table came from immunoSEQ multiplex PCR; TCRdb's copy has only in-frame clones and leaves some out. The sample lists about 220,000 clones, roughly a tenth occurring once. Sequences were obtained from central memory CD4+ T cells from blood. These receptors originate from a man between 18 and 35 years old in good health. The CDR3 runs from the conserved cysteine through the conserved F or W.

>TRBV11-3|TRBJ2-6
CASSPLGLAESSGANVLTF
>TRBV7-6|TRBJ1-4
CASSLTSGTGSEKLFF
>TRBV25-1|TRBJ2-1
CASMDREIYNEQFF
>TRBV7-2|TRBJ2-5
CASSRDRGQETQYF
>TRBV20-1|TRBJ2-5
CSAAGTETQYF
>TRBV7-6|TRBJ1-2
CASSPGGQGTYGYTF
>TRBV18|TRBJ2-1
CASSPASAYNEQFF
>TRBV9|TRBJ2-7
CASSVAQGPAYF
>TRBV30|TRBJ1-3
CAWSVNGRNTIYF
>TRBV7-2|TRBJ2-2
CASSLALLEGGELFF
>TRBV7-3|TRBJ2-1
CASSPLASSYNEQFF
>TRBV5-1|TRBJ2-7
CASSSRGSPGEQYF